This T cell receptor beta chain is from a study of radiation and T cells in renal cell carcinoma. Produced via immunoSEQ multiplex PCR; TCRdb's table is partial and in-frame only. Counted here are about 130,000 clones, roughly 77% occurring once; the ten biggest clones make up around 1.8%. Whole-study results and caveats: In blood, top tumor clones expanded by 2 weeks, shrinking by 4.

Germline assignment: CDR1 SGDLS and CDR2 YYNGEE. There are 13 residues in the CDR3. The ends lost 4 bases at V and 8 bases at J; junction bases unmatched: 6. A word on this clone: Its antigen remains unknown.

Time point: blood 2 weeks post-SBRT. Treatment of the sample: 15 Gy SBRT to primary tumor, nephrectomy 4 weeks later. The patient's renal cell carcinoma had clear cell pathology. The TCR was taken from a woman aged 55 to 70 with renal cell carcinoma. The sequencing used blood, collected from a patient whose treatment included radiotherapy and nephrectomy. The rearrangement joins TRBV9 to TRBJ2-1, with 7 bases identical to TRBD2. The CDR3 DNA reads TGTGCCAGCAGCCGGGAGGCTCCCCATGAGCAGTTCTTC. It is translated as CASSREAPHEQFF. Full variable domain (missing parts from reference TRBV9 and TRBJ2-1): DSGVTQTPKHLITATGQRVTLRCSPRSGDLSVYWYQQSLDQGLQFLIQYYNGEERAKGNILERFSAQQFPDLHSELNLSSLELGDSALYFCASSREAPHEQFFGPGTRLTVL.